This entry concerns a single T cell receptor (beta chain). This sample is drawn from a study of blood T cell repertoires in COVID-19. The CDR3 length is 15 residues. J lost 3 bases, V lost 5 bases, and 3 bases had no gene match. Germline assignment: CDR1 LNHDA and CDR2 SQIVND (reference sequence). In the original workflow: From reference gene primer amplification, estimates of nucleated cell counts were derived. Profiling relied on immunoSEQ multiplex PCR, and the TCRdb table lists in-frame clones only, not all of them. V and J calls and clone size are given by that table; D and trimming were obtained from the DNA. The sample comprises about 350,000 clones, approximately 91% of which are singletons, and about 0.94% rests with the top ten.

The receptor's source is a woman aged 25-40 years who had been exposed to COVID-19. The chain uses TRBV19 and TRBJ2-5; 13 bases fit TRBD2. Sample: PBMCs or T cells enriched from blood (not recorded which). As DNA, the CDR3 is TGTGCCAGTAGTCCCGGACTAGCGGGAGAAGAGACCCAGTACTTC. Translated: CASSPGLAGEETQYF.